This entry describes one T cell receptor beta chain. Its antigen target is currently unknown. Base qualities were left out, and no much larger clone turns up one base away. V loses 4 bases, J loses 6 bases, and the germline ends lie 10 bases apart. From the germline V gene, CDR1 is SGHTS and CDR2 is YDEGEE. The CDR3 goes from the cysteine to the phenylalanine over 12 residues. CDR3 DNA is the only sequence kept; it has 36 bases, read in frame from the first base. In total, approximately 610 healthy bone marrow donors made up the cohort. Cohort members were all nominally healthy when sampled, although unrecorded immune exposures were likely present. The donor tested CMV seronegative, placing the donor among the 300 to 400 seronegative members of the cohort. A peripheral blood sample was provided by each donor, and peripheral blood mononuclear cells were used for TCR beta sequencing. The Qiagen DNeasy Blood Extraction Kit was used to extract genomic DNA from the blood cell samples.

The sample originates from a study of cytomegalovirus exposure and HLA in healthy donors (dated 2017 in TCRdb). Describing the broader study: According to an earlier analysis of several hundred of the donors, 150 million to 200 million T cells yielded some 110 million unique TCR beta sequences and more than 250 Gb of sequence data. An early release that covered 500 to 800 HLA-typed donors contained approximately 320 gigabases of sequencing data and 70 million to 100 million unique TCR sequences. Of the approximately 400 genotyped donors, 65% to 90% fell in the genetic ancestry cluster associated with self-reported Caucasian donors. The aim of the study was to test whether cataloging public T cell receptors could identify signatures of past pathogen exposure. Using immunosequencing, the study profiled T cell repertoires from fewer than 700 subjects and related those repertoires to cytomegalovirus serostatus. Along with the approximately 700-subject first cohort, a separate validation cohort of around 110 different subjects was used. To predict cytomegalovirus infection status, the study combined high-throughput TCR immunosequencing, statistical association of individual TCRs with disease status, and machine learning. A later analysis re-examined previously published TCR beta repertoires from about 700 donors and added high-resolution HLA genotyping to investigate patterns of TCR occurrence. In the later analysis, no new phenotypic data were used to find candidate immune exposures; instead, reliance was placed on TCR beta sequences and their occurrence across donors. An earlier analysis of approximately 580 of the donors used high-throughput TCR beta sequencing to judge whether each TCR beta V gene segment behaved as functional or pseudogenic. Donor age, sex, ethnicity and CMV serostatus were collected together with the repertoire data. A later genetic analysis used genome-wide SNP genotypes for about three fifths of the roughly 700 donors, treating that subset as a discovery cohort. Every repertoire in the discovery cohort had been generated on one and the same sequencing platform. HLA typing included class I and class II loci at four-digit resolution. The number of typed donors differed by locus: roughly 629-630 for A, B, C, DRB1 and DQB1; some 500 for DQA1; around 610 for DPA1; and approximately 450 for DPB1. Roughly five DR-DQ haplotypes were treated as single units for association and clustering because of strong linkage in the cohort. On average, 235,054 unique TCR beta nucleotide sequences were sequenced per donor among some 430 genotyped donors of the cohort, with roughly 20% of those sequences being non-productive. Study-wide conclusions, independent of this receptor: Specific HLA alleles were associated with 18,000 or so TCR beta sequences at a false discovery rate of 0.05 in a later analysis. Some IMGT-functional V segments, including TRBV6-2 and TRBV6-3, could not be distinguished by the 87-base-pair reads and were therefore excluded. The classifier was reported to diagnose cytomegalovirus status with high specificity and sensitivity in both the original cohort and the validation cohort. Compared with the approximately 670-donor mean, donors in an Asian-associated ancestry cluster had fewer N-insertions in productive TCRs, according to a later genetic analysis. The study listed 164 TCR beta chains as associated with cytomegalovirus. Presence/absence analyses assumed roughly uniform sequencing depth across donors, an assumption that may not hold. In a later analysis, most CMV-associated TCR beta chains were found to appear HLA-restricted, with HLA associations seemingly driven largely by CMV exposure. When HLA alleles, especially DR and DQ, strongly co-occurred, attributing TCR associations to individual alleles was difficult. Several of the top co-occurrence clusters appeared to be linked to parvovirus B19, influenza, CMV and Epstein-Barr virus, according to a later analysis. Because HLA typing was missing for some donors at each locus, association tests included only the typed subset. For the cohort, immune exposure information was limited to CMV serostatus. The cohort was sequenced for TCR beta chains only, and without alpha or paired-chain data the features that could be detected were limited. Broadly in line with IMGT annotations, most TCR beta V segments showed up in productive rearrangements about 87% or about 30% of the time in an earlier analysis of several hundred of the donors. In a later analysis, the rate of TCR association differed among HLA loci, with DRB1 alleles having the most associated TCRs and HLA-C alleles having the fewest. While some public TCRs were present in many individuals, most TCR sequences turned up only very rarely across donors. Correlated functional status among segregating V segments might be attributable to linkage disequilibrium, but an unknown experimental factor could not be ruled out. A further reported finding was that TCR beta sequences accurately predicted the HLA-A and HLA-B alleles for most subjects in the first cohort. It was suggested by the authors that the approach could potentially be generalized to other disease states and immunological phenotypes. A later genetic analysis associated a missense DCLRE1C variant with V-gene and J-gene trimming of TCR beta chains, and an independent cohort replicated the association. A few of the identified cytomegalovirus-associated TCR beta chains were confirmed in vitro to be specific for cytomegalovirus antigens. Because counts were too low, some 16 rarely observed V segments, including chromosome 9 orphons, were excluded from the earlier analysis of fewer than 650 of the donors. A cluster of highly shared sequence variants was judged likely to represent a technical artifact of the sequencing pipeline. Compared with equally common non-associated chains, HLA-associated TCR beta chains in a later analysis were more clonally expanded and had lower generation probabilities.

Library preparation used the immunoSEQ multiplex PCR assay. For the multiplex PCR, a mixture combining 60 forward primers for TCR Vbeta segments and 13 reverse primers for TCR Jbeta segments was used. The CDR3 region of rearranged TCR beta genes was amplified from genomic DNA by a multiplex PCR assay. Amplified TCR beta libraries were sequenced as 87-base-pair reads on the Illumina HiSeq System. The source study handled its data this way. Across the 500 to 750 repertoires, a later analysis counted roughly 77 million unique TCR beta chains, around 11 million of which were shared by at least two donors. A nearest-neighbor algorithm error-corrected the raw reads and collapsed the reads into unique sequences, merging closely related sequences to remove PCR and sequencing errors. V, D and J gene segments were assigned by aligning CDR3 sequences to IMGT reference sequences. For a sequence to be retained, a match of at least six nucleotides to both a V gene segment and a J gene segment was required. A rearrangement was called productive if the CDR3 had no stop codons and remained in frame with V and J, and every other rearrangement was called non-productive. CDR3 was defined according to IMGT convention as the region running from the second conserved V-encoded cysteine to the conserved J-encoded phenylalanine. The earlier analysis of about 620 of the donors excluded sequences that lacked an unambiguous match to a single V gene segment. In an earlier analysis of around 590 of the donors, a V segment was called functional when productive rearrangements were above 56.7%, and segregating when the standard deviation between donors exceeded 5%. A statistical classification framework was built to diagnose cytomegalovirus status from the catalog of TCR beta chain sequences. In a later analysis, V and J genes were assigned by comparing TCR nucleotide sequences against IMGT/GENE-DB human TR gene sequences. A later analysis assigned CDR3 sequences and most-parsimonious VDJ recombination scenarios with the TCRdist pipeline. A later analysis defined each TCR beta chain by its CDR3 amino acid sequence plus V-gene family, and excluded reads lacking a unique V-gene family. A later analysis removed several hundred highly shared, low-generation-probability nucleotide sequences to deal with suspected cross-contamination and a sequencing artifact. For each public chain, a later analysis derived a clonal expansion index from normalized ranks of inferred template counts within each repertoire. In a later analysis, generation probabilities were computed using a VDJ recombination model fitted to out-of-frame rearrangements, and the results were checked against IGoR. In a later analysis, hypergeometric tests were used to score TCR-TCR, TCR-HLA and TCR-CMV co-occurrence, with a repertoire-size bias correction applied to TCR pairs. False discovery rates were estimated in a later analysis by permuting HLA or CMV assignments 20 times. In a later analysis, co-occurring TCRs were grouped using DBSCAN, with TCRdist sequence similarity added in when clustering inside HLA-allele-positive subsets. For co-occurrence clustering, repertoires with fewer than 30,000 or more than 120,000 public chains were excluded, along with four to six repertoires with anomalous nucleotide sharing. TCRdb's version of the immuneACCESS table is confined to in-frame rearrangements and falls short of the full clone set. An unresolved V gene accounts for under half of the shortfall where checked; the remainder is of unknown origin. The D gene and trimming were derived from the DNA, and the V and J assignments and clone size from that table. The sample table shows roughly 150,000 clones, and 80% to 90% are seen once. The top ten hold roughly 2.5% of the sample.

Rearrangement joined TRBV5-8 to TRBJ1-1; TRBD1 could be the D gene, as 5 bases match. The specimen was PBMCs. The TCR sequence derives from a boy aged 2 to 10 in good health and CMV-seronegative. The CDR3 reads as follows: CASSRTGSEAFF. In nucleotide form, the sequence is TGTGCCAGCAGCAGAACAGGATCTGAAGCTTTCTTT.